The source of this T cell receptor (beta chain) is a study of vaccination effects on CD4 cells after COVID-19. TCRdb's copy holds only in-frame clones and misses some; the assay was immunoSEQ multiplex PCR. The table has 50,000 to 75,000 clones, around three quarters seen once. CD4+ T cells were isolated after less than 13 days of culture. The authors replaced half the medium with IL-2 medium on days 3 and 7. Germline V gene data show CDR1 as MRHNA and CDR2 as SNTAGT. Trimming cost V 3 bases and J 4 bases; bases outside gene matches: 5. The CDR3 loop spans 15 amino acids. General study results and limits: Just 1 of 255 vaccine-induced clones in healthy recipients was cross-reactive.

With respect to this clone: Its target is unknown.

The starting material was CD4+ T cells from PBMCs cultured without peptide, obtained before COVID-19 vaccination. This TCR was recovered from a human donor who received a COVID-19 vaccine. The chain carries TRBV6-4 and TRBJ2-4, with 8 bases matching TRBD2. The CDR3 region is CASSETSGGKNIQYF. DNA of the CDR3: TGTGCCAGCAGTGAGACGTCGGGGGGGAAAAACATTCAGTACTTC.